The 27 T cell receptor beta chains below come from one sample, sequenced in a study of shared clonotypes between healthy human individuals. The protocol was immunoSEQ multiplex PCR, while the TCRdb copy is restricted to in-frame clones and leaves out a portion. Of 2.5 million or so clones listed, just over 90% are singletons. Material for sequencing was naive CD4+ T cells sorted from blood. The subset denotes: CD45RA+ positively selected. Every receptor here comes from a young man in good health.

This chain uses TRBV15 with TRBJ2-1; 9 positions match TRBD2. Germline CDR1 LNHNV, CDR2 YYDKDF (reference sequence). This CDR3 has 15 amino acids. V lost 3 bases and J lost 4; bases outside the gene matches: 4. CDR3 sequence reads: CATSSGTSSYNEQFF. CDR3 coding DNA: TGTGCCACCAGCAGCGGGACTAGCAGTTACAATGAGCAGTTCTTC. The full variable domain, with the rest looked up from reference TRBV15 and TRBJ2-1, is DAMVIQNPRYQVTQFGKPVTLSCSQTLNHNVMYWYQQKSSQAPKLLFHYYDKDFNNEADTPDNFQSRRPNTSFCFLDIRSPGLGDTAMYLCATSSGTSSYNEQFFGPGTRLTVL.

V gene TRBV9 combines with J gene TRBJ2-4, with D unclear. The length of the CDR3 is 13 residues. Looked up from germline, CDR1 is SGDLS and CDR2 is YYNGEE. Trimming left V 0 bases short and J 7 bases short, with 8 bases between. CDR3: CASSVDLGNIQYF. DNA of the CDR3: TGTGCCAGCAGCGTAGACCTTGGGAACATTCAGTACTTC.

Concerning this clone itself: The junction does not match germline at one end; this may be a read error. The CDR3 DNA follows: TGTGCTAGCAGCGATGAAGGAGATACGCAGTATTTT. Translating it yields CASSDEGDTQYF. The chain employs TRBV7-7 and TRBJ2-3; D call uncertain. CDR3 length: 12 amino acids. The germline V gene has CDR1 SSHAT and CDR2 FNYEAQ (reference sequence).

The chain carries TRBV4-3 and TRBJ2-3, with 7 bases that match TRBD2. This CDR3 contains 14 residues. With V trimmed by 3 bases and J by 6 bases, 6 bases remained unmatched. Germline values: CDR1 LGHNA, CDR2 YSLEER. In DNA form, the CDR3 reads TGCGCCAGCAGCCACTCCCTCGGGAGGGATACGCAGTATTTT. Protein: CASSHSLGRDTQYF.

This clone was counted between two and nine times. The chain recombines TRBV10-3 with TRBJ1-5, with unresolved D. Germline CDR1 is ENHRY and CDR2 is SYGVKD. V was cut by 2 bases and J by 11 bases, with 13 bases left in between. The CDR3 spans 13 residues. This chain's CDR3 is CAISEHDLPTQHF. The DNA of the CDR3 is TGTGCCATCAGTGAGCATGACTTACCGACCCAGCATTTT.

The V and J genes are TRBV19 and TRBJ2-3, with TRBD2 matching 12 bases. The CDR3 spans 15 residues. V lost 5 bases to trimming and J lost 3 bases; unmatched junction nucleotides: 3. CDR1 LNHDA and CDR2 SQIVND come from the germline V gene (reference sequence). CDR3 DNA: TGTGCCAGTAGTGCCGGACTAGCGGGGACAGATACGCAGTATTTT. Translating it yields CASSAGLAGTDTQYF.

The CDR3 sequence is CASSQVPGLLLPYEQYF. The CDR3 nucleotides read TGCGCCAGCAGCCAAGTCCCGGGGCTCCTACTTCCCTACGAGCAGTACTTC. The chain joins TRBV4-1 to TRBJ2-7; D could derive from TRBD1 or TRBD2 (5 bases each). This CDR3 comprises 17 residues. Germline V gene lookup returns CDR1 MGHRA and CDR2 YSYEKL. The germline V and J ends were trimmed by 1 base and 2 bases, with 18 bases remaining between them.

The rearrangement links TRBV5-1 to TRBJ2-1; no firm D call. The germline gives CDR1 SGHRS, CDR2 YFSETQ. The CDR3 is 14 amino acids. V gave up 6 bases and J gave up 5 bases, with 15 bases separating them. The CDR3, as DNA: TGCGCCAGCAAACTGGGGATCCAGGACAATGAGCAGTTCTTC. Its protein product is CASKLGIQDNEQFF.

This clone has only one observation. V gene TRBV7-9 combines with J gene TRBJ2-5; perhaps TRBD2 as D (6 bases). The ends were cut back, 8 bases at V and 5 bases at J, with 15 bases in the middle. This CDR3 has 13 residues. CDR1 and CDR2 (germline): SEHNR, FQNEAQ (reference sequence). CDR3 sequence reads: CASGGLLVETQYF. The DNA for the CDR3 is TGTGCCAGCGGGGGACTTCTAGTGGAGACCCAGTACTTC.

The chain joins TRBV30 to TRBJ2-5; 9 positions match TRBD2. This CDR3 comprises 16 residues. V shed 4 bases, J shed 5 bases, and the junction held 14 bases outside the gene matches. Germline values: CDR1 GTSNPN, CDR2 SVGIG (reference sequence). The chain's CDR3 is CAWTQGLAGSGETQYF. For the CDR3, the DNA is TGTGCCTGGACCCAAGGGCTAGCGGGGTCCGGGGAGACCCAGTACTTC.

This clone was seen only once. The chain combines TRBV5-6 with TRBJ2-5; 8 bases fit TRBD2. The junction had 12 bases not matched to a gene; V was cut back by 3 bases and J by 5 bases. Per the germline V gene, CDR1 is SGHDT and CDR2 is YYEEEE. The CDR3 loop spans 16 amino acids. The CDR3 spells CASSWGPAGVWETQYF. The CDR3 coding sequence is TGTGCCAGCAGCTGGGGCCCAGCGGGAGTGTGGGAGACCCAGTACTTC.

This clone has a single count. The chain uses TRBV19 and TRBJ1-1, with D perhaps matching TRBD1 (5 bases). Germline lookup yields CDR1 LNHDA and CDR2 SQIVND (reference sequence). The germline V and J ends were trimmed by 3 bases and 0 bases, with 8 bases remaining between them. There are 14 residues in the CDR3. The CDR3 DNA sequence: TGTGCCAGTAGTATGCAGGGTGTGAACACTGAAGCTTTCTTT. This gives the protein CASSMQGVNTEAFF.

In regard to this clone: At the DNA level, this CDR3 is encoded by other sequences in the same sample as well. The rearrangement joins TRBV20-1 to TRBJ2-5; D remains unclear. The germline CDR1 and CDR2 sequences are DFQATT and SNEGSKA (reference sequence). This CDR3 has 10 residues. V was shortened by 3 bases and J by 5 bases, with 4 bases between the two germline ends. The CDR3 loop is CSARDETQYF. Written as DNA, the CDR3 is TGCAGTGCTAGGGACGAGACCCAGTACTTC.

This clone appeared a single time. The rearrangement links TRBV4-3 to TRBJ2-1; D is possibly TRBD2 (7 bases). V lost 0 bases and J 2 bases, leaving 11 bases between the germline ends. This CDR3 spans 16 amino acids. Germline lookup yields CDR1 LGHNA and CDR2 YSLEER. CDR3 in amino acids: CASSQDSGTTYNEQFF. The CDR3 nucleotides are TGCGCCAGCAGCCAAGACAGCGGGACAACCTACAATGAGCAGTTCTTC.

Only one count was recorded for this clone. The genes are TRBV7-2 and TRBJ2-3; D not certain. Trimming left V 5 bases short and J 4 bases short, with 19 bases between. The CDR3 has 16 amino acids. Germline V gene sequence: CDR1 SGHTA, CDR2 FQGNSA. CDR3 sequence reads: CASSLRAATASDTQYF. The CDR3 DNA sequence: TGTGCCAGCAGCCTCCGGGCGGCAACAGCTTCAGATACGCAGTATTTT.

The chain combines TRBV7-9 with TRBJ1-1; D is unresolved. The CDR3 runs 15 residues. V lost 0 bases and J 3 bases, leaving 11 bases between the germline ends. CDR1 SEHNR and CDR2 FQNEAQ come from the germline V gene (reference sequence). CDR3 nucleotide sequence: TGTGCCAGCAGCTTAGCGGAAGGGCTGCACACTGAAGCTTTCTTT. Translation gives CASSLAEGLHTEAFF.

The chain's CDR3 is CASSQTSGRPRGMDTQYF. CDR3 in DNA: TGCGCCAGCAGTCAGACTAGCGGGCGCCCCCGAGGGATGGATACGCAGTATTTT. The chain couples TRBV10-2 to TRBJ2-3; 10 positions match TRBD2. The CDR3 runs 18 residues. CDR1 and CDR2 from the germline V gene are WSHSY and SAAADI. V lost 5 bases, J lost 6 bases, and 17 bases stayed unmatched.

This chain uses TRBV7-2 with TRBJ2-2; D tentatively fits TRBD1 or TRBD2 (7 bases each). Per the germline V gene, CDR1 is SGHTA and CDR2 is FQGNSA. Trimming took 5 bases from V and 1 from J, leaving 14 bases between them. There are 16 residues in the CDR3. The CDR3 sequence: CASSLGQRGNTGELFF. In DNA, the CDR3 is TGTGCCAGCAGCCTGGGACAGCGGGGGAACACCGGGGAGCTGTTTTTT.

V gene TRBV10-3 combines with J gene TRBJ2-6; weak D call: TRBD1 (6 bases). The CDR3 spans 14 residues. Trimming removed 9 bases at V and 0 bases at J, with 9 bases between. Germline V gives CDR1 ENHRY, CDR2 SYGVKD. DNA of the CDR3: TGTGCCATACGGACAGTCTCTGGGGCCAACGTCCTGACTTTC. Translated, it gives CAIRTVSGANVLTF.

V usage is TRBV7-3 and J usage is TRBJ2-3; 8 bases match TRBD2. CDR3 length: 15 residues. V lost 4 bases, J lost 4 bases, and 7 bases stayed unmatched. The germline V gene has CDR1 SGHTA and CDR2 FQGTGA. Written as DNA, the CDR3 is TGTGCCAGCAGCTCGTCCGGGACTAGTTCAGATACGCAGTATTTT. This gives the protein CASSSSGTSSDTQYF.

The chain combines TRBV30 with TRBJ1-5; no clear D gene. V was trimmed by 2 bases and J by 0 bases, leaving 8 bases between them. The CDR3 is 14 residues long. CDR1 GTSNPN and CDR2 SVGIG come from the germline V gene (reference sequence). The CDR3, as DNA: TGTGCCTGGAGTACAGCGTATAGCAATCAGCCCCAGCATTTT. Its translation is CAWSTAYSNQPQHF.

This clone appeared once. The chain carries TRBV29-1 and TRBJ2-7; the D gene is possibly TRBD2 (5 bases). There are 13 residues in the CDR3. V was trimmed by 2 bases and J by 7 bases, leaving 15 bases between them. Germline V CDR1 and CDR2: SQVTM, ANQGSEA. CDR3 nucleotide sequence: TGCAGCGTTGAACTAGGACCCACGGGGGAGCAGTACTTC. The encoded protein is CSVELGPTGEQYF.

This rearrangement joins TRBV29-1 to TRBJ2-5, with D uncertain. Trimming shortened V by 3 bases and J by 7 bases, and 15 bases separated the two germline ends. The length of the CDR3 is 13 residues. Germline CDR1 is SQVTM and CDR2 is ANQGSEA. The CDR3 region has the DNA TGCAGCGTTGAGGGCACCGGCCGTTTGACCCAGTACTTC. It codes for CSVEGTGRLTQYF.

V is TRBV6-5 and J is TRBJ1-1; a possible D gene is TRBD1 (5 bases). V lost 5 bases to trimming and J lost 4 bases, with 17 bases between them. The CDR3 runs 15 residues. CDR1 is MNHEY and CDR2 is SVGAGI in the germline V gene. CDR3 amino acids: CASSARPGDFTEAFF. The CDR3 coding sequence is TGTGCCAGCAGTGCCCGCCCGGGGGACTTCACTGAAGCTTTCTTT.

On this clone itself: The sample carries other DNA sequences with the same CDR3. The chain has TRBV5-1 and TRBJ2-3; weak D call: TRBD1 (5 bases). The CDR3 length is 13 residues. Germline CDR1 is SGHRS and CDR2 is YFSETQ. Trimming shortened V by 4 bases and J by 3 bases, and 9 bases separated the two germline ends. The CDR3 sequence is CASSLQDTDTQYF. The CDR3 DNA follows: TGCGCCAGCAGCCTACAGGATACAGATACGCAGTATTTT.

The chain joins TRBV7-9 to TRBJ2-2; no firm D call. Per germline, CDR1 SEHNR and CDR2 FQNEAQ (reference sequence). V lost 10 bases and J lost 6, with 18 bases in between. The CDR3 extends over 14 amino acids. The CDR3 coding sequence is TGTGCCACCCCTTGGGCCAAGTCGTCCGGGGAGCTGTTTTTT. Protein product: CATPWAKSSGELFF.

The chain recombines TRBV9 with TRBJ1-1, with TRBD1 identical over 8 bases. The CDR3 runs to 14 residues. Germline CDR1 is SGDLS and CDR2 is YYNGEE. The V segment lost 0 bases and the J segment 5 bases; nucleotides outside the gene matches: 3. The chain's CDR3 is CASSVGQGRTEAFF. The DNA of the CDR3 is TGTGCCAGCAGCGTAGGACAGGGGAGGACTGAAGCTTTCTTT. The full variable domain, its missing parts supplied by reference TRBV9 and TRBJ1-1, is DSGVTQTPKHLITATGQRVTLRCSPRSGDLSVYWYQQSLDQGLQFLIQYYNGEERAKGNILERFSAQQFPDLHSELNLSSLELGDSALYFCASSVGQGRTEAFFGQGTRLTVV.